This T cell receptor beta chain originates from a study of cytomegalovirus exposure and HLA in healthy donors. Trimming left V 7 bases short and J 13 bases short, with 20 bases between. The germline CDR1 and CDR2 sequences are MNHNS and SASEGT. The CDR3 length is 13 residues. Use of 60 Vbeta and 13 Jbeta primers characterized the PCR. Data came from immunoSEQ multiplex PCR; TCRdb stores just in-frame clones and leaves some out. In the table there are 150,000 to 200,000 clones, about 65% of which are singletons. The sequenced sample consisted of PBMCs. The source of this sequence is a woman under 30 in good health and CMV-seropositive. This chain connects TRBV6-1 to TRBJ1-5, with D maybe TRBD1 (5 bases). The CDR3 here is CASKAGAGLLQHF. CDR3 coding DNA: TGTGCCAGCAAAGCCGGCGCGGGGCTGTTGCAGCATTTT.